The 29 T cell receptor beta chains below were found in one sample sequenced in a study of blood T cell repertoires in COVID-19. Data came from immunoSEQ multiplex PCR; TCRdb stores just in-frame clones and leaves some out. The data hold under 250,000 clones, with 92% observed a single time. The sequenced material came from peripheral blood. These receptor sequences come from a man aged 30 to 45 with COVID-19, enrolled during active disease.

V and J are TRBV7-3 and TRBJ2-1; D is ambiguous. CDR1 and CDR2 (germline): SGHTA, FQGTGA. Trimming stripped 5 bases from V and 8 bases from J, with 13 bases between. The CDR3 covers 13 residues. CDR3 DNA: TGTGCCAGCAGCGTCGGAAGCAGGCATGAGCAGTTCTTC. Amino acid sequence: CASSVGSRHEQFF.

This rearrangement joins TRBV6-5 to TRBJ2-1, with 7 bases aligning to TRBD2. V lost 6 bases, J lost 6 bases, and 8 bases stayed unmatched. The CDR3 runs 14 residues. Germline V gene lookup returns CDR1 MNHEY and CDR2 SVGAGI. For the CDR3, the DNA is TGTGCCAGCAGAACCGGACTAGTTAGCAATGAGCAGTTCTTC. Amino acids: CASRTGLVSNEQFF.

CDR3 nucleotide sequence: TGTGCCAGCTCACGGAGACAGGGGGACAATGAGCAGTTCTTC. As protein: CASSRRQGDNEQFF. The V gene is TRBV18, the J gene TRBJ2-1, with TRBD1 matching 9 bases. Germline V lookup: CDR1 KGHSH, CDR2 LQKENI. Germline trimming cut 4 bases from V and 5 bases from J; bases unmatched to any gene: 3. CDR3 length: 14 residues.

V is TRBV6-1 and J is TRBJ1-4; D may be TRBD1 (5 bases). From germline, CDR1 is MNHNS and CDR2 SASEGT. The CDR3 length is 15 residues. The ends were cut back, 5 bases at V and 5 bases at J, with 15 bases in the middle. DNA of the CDR3: TGTGCCAGCAGTCCCCCCCGGGGGGTAAATGAAAAACTGTTTTTT. Translated: CASSPPRGVNEKLFF.

This chain links TRBV19 with TRBJ2-7, with TRBD2 as a possible D gene (5 bases). Looked up from germline, CDR1 is LNHDA and CDR2 is SQIVND (reference sequence). Trimming shortened V by 5 bases and J by 3 bases, and 14 bases separated the two germline ends. This CDR3 has 14 amino acids. The CDR3 loop is CASSGFDGVYEQYF. CDR3 in DNA: TGTGCCAGTAGTGGATTCGACGGGGTCTACGAGCAGTACTTC.

The chain joins TRBV7-9 to TRBJ2-7; D gene unclear. V dropped 4 bases and J dropped 1 base, with 5 bases sitting between them. CDR3 length: 12 residues. CDR1 is SEHNR, CDR2 FQNEAQ, per germline (reference sequence). CDR3 DNA: TGTGCCAGCAGCTCCAGTTCCTACGAGCAGTACTTC. Its translation is CASSSSSYEQYF.

The CDR3 loop is CASSSSGGTQETQYF. CDR3 bases: TGTGCCAGCAGCTCTAGCGGGGGGACCCAAGAGACCCAGTACTTC. This chain links TRBV5-6 with TRBJ2-5; 11 nucleotides line up with TRBD2. The CDR3 is made up of 15 amino acids. Germline V gives CDR1 SGHDT, CDR2 YYEEEE. Unmatched junction bases numbered 2, after V lost 3 bases and J lost 1 base. Full variable domain (outside the CDR3, taken from reference TRBV5-6 and TRBJ2-5): DAGVTQSPTHLIKTRGQQVTLRCSPKSGHDTVSWYQQALGQGPQFIFQYYEEEERQRGNFPDRFSGHQFPNYSSELNVNALLLGDSALYLCASSSSGGTQETQYFGPGTRLLVL.

The V gene is TRBV12-3 or TRBV12-4, the J gene TRBJ1-4; 8 bases are a match to TRBD1. Trimming took 8 bases from V and 6 from J; bases not matched to a gene: 5. The CDR3 consists of 13 residues. CDR3 in amino acids: CASGQGADEKLFF. Here the CDR3 DNA reads TGTGCCAGCGGTCAGGGGGCGGATGAAAAACTGTTTTTT.

The V and J genes are TRBV9 and TRBJ2-1; weak D call: TRBD2 (6 bases). The CDR3 sequence is 15 residues long. Germline CDR1 and CDR2: SGDLS and YYNGEE. Trimming removed 0 bases at V and 6 bases at J, with 13 bases between. CDR3 region: CASSVGFGGTNEQFF. The CDR3 bases are TGTGCCAGCAGCGTAGGGTTTGGGGGGACCAATGAGCAGTTCTTC. Full variable domain (outside the CDR3, taken from reference TRBV9 and TRBJ2-1): DSGVTQTPKHLITATGQRVTLRCSPRSGDLSVYWYQQSLDQGLQFLIQYYNGEERAKGNILERFSAQQFPDLHSELNLSSLELGDSALYFCASSVGFGGTNEQFFGPGTRLTVL.

The chain has TRBV19 and TRBJ2-5; D is unclear. The CDR3 contains 13 residues. Germline-derived CDR1 and CDR2 are LNHDA and SQIVND (reference sequence). V was clipped by 1 base and J by 5 bases, with 8 bases between them. This CDR3 reads CASSIGDGETQYF. The CDR3 nucleotides read TGTGCCAGTAGTATAGGTGACGGGGAGACCCAGTACTTC.

The chain employs TRBV3-1 (or the pseudogene TRBV3-2) and TRBJ1-3; D gene ambiguous. The CDR3 extends over 14 amino acids. Trimming stripped 1 base from V and 4 bases from J, with 8 bases between. The germline V gene encodes CDR1 LGHDT and CDR2 YNNKEL (reference sequence). CDR3 region: CASSQVRRGNTIYF. The CDR3 coding sequence is TGTGCCAGCAGCCAAGTAAGGAGAGGAAACACCATATATTTT.

The chain couples TRBV15 to TRBJ1-2, with D unclear. The CDR3 contains 12 residues. From germline, CDR1 is LNHNV and CDR2 YYDKDF (reference sequence). The V end lost 0 bases, the J end lost 9 bases, and 8 bases lay between the germline ends. Here the CDR3 reads CATSRDPGSYTF. DNA for the CDR3: TGTGCCACCAGCAGAGATCCAGGTAGCTACACCTTC.

The chain combines TRBV6-5 with TRBJ1-4, with D possibly matching TRBD1 (6 bases). V gave up 7 bases and J gave up 7 bases, with 16 bases separating them. Germline CDR1 and CDR2: MNHEY and SVGAGI. The CDR3 is 14 residues long. The CDR3 region is CASIGAGVIEKLFF. CDR3 coding DNA: TGTGCCAGCATAGGGGCAGGGGTCATTGAAAAACTGTTTTTT.

With regard to this clone: The same CDR3 can be traced to other DNA sequences in this sample. The chain links TRBV25-1 to TRBJ1-3; no reliable D call. The germline V and J ends were trimmed by 3 bases and 4 bases, with 4 bases remaining between them. The germline gives CDR1 MGHDK, CDR2 SYGVNS. The CDR3 runs 12 residues. The CDR3 coding sequence is TGTGCCAGCAGTGATAGCGGAAACACCATATATTTT. Translated: CASSDSGNTIYF.

The V call is TRBV4-2, the J call TRBJ2-3, with 12 positions matching TRBD2. This CDR3 region has 20 residues. Per germline, CDR1 LGHNA and CDR2 YNFKEQ. V gave up 1 base and J gave up 4 bases; unmatched junction bases: 15. CDR3 nucleotides: TGTGCCAGCAGCCAAGCAGCCGGGGAACGGACTAGCGGGGATGCAGATACGCAGTATTTT. Amino acid sequence: CASSQAAGERTSGDADTQYF.

In this sample, this clone turned up once. The rearrangement uses TRBV11-2 and TRBJ1-1, with TRBD1 identical over 9 bases. V lost 5 bases, J lost 6 bases, and 7 bases stayed unmatched. Germline V gene sequence: CDR1 SGHAT, CDR2 FQNNGV. The CDR3 loop spans 14 amino acids. CDR3 DNA: TGTGCCAGCAGCCCTAACAGGGGGCATTCTGAAGCTTTCTTT. Translated: CASSPNRGHSEAFF.

The genes are TRBV5-5 and TRBJ1-1, with 7 bases identical to TRBD1. Germline lookup yields CDR1 SGHKS and CDR2 YYEKEE (reference sequence). Unmatched junction bases numbered 3, after V lost 4 bases and J lost 3 bases. The CDR3 length is 13 residues. CDR3 in DNA: TGTGCCAGCAGCCGACAGGGCGACACTGAAGCTTTCTTT. It encodes CASSRQGDTEAFF.

The count of this clone is one. At one of its ends the junction is not consistent with the germline gene, which may arise from a read error. This rearrangement joins TRBV27 to TRBJ2-2; D tentatively fits TRBD1 or TRBD2 (5 bases each). This CDR3 comprises 17 residues. Germline V gene data show CDR1 as MNHEY and CDR2 as SMNVEV (reference sequence). The CDR3 loop is CASSVSGQPANTGELFF. CDR3 DNA: TGTGCCAGCAGTGTATCGGGGCAACCCGCGAACACCGGGGAGCTGTTTTTT.

This clone was counted a single time. The CDR3 DNA follows: TGCGCCAGCAGCAAGGGTCGGGAGATGAACACTGAAGCTTTCTTT. Its translation: CASSKGREMNTEAFF. V usage is TRBV5-1 and J usage is TRBJ1-1; D is undetermined. Germline assignment: CDR1 SGHRS and CDR2 YFSETQ. Trimming took 4 bases from V and 0 from J, leaving 13 bases between them. The CDR3 is 15 amino acids. Full variable domain (missing parts from reference TRBV5-1 and TRBJ1-1): KAGVTQTPRYLIKTRGQQVTLSCSPISGHRSVSWYQQTPGQGLQFLFEYFSETQRNKGNFPGRFSGRQFSNSRSEMNVSTLELGDSALYLCASSKGREMNTEAFFGQGTRLTVV.

This clone was counted once. The chain has TRBV27 and TRBJ1-5, with TRBD1 matching 8 bases. This CDR3 spans 14 amino acids. V lost 6 bases and J lost 6; bases outside the gene matches: 7. Germline V gene data show CDR1 as MNHEY and CDR2 as SMNVEV (reference sequence). CDR3 nucleotides: TGTGCCAGCAGCCTCGCAGGGGGCAGTCAGCCCCAGCATTTT. Its translation: CASSLAGGSQPQHF.

This clone was seen a single time. The chain links TRBV24-1 to TRBJ1-3; no firm D call. Trimming left V 5 bases short and J 0 bases short, with 7 bases between. Germline CDR1 is KGHDR and CDR2 is SFDVKD. The CDR3 totals 14 residues. CDR3 DNA: TGTGCCACCAGTGGAGGGTTCTCTGGAAACACCATATATTTT. It is translated as CATSGGFSGNTIYF.

This clone was counted a single time. V gene TRBV5-1 combines with J gene TRBJ1-6; D is ambiguous. Germline CDR1 and CDR2: SGHRS and YFSETQ. The ends were cut back, 2 bases at V and 9 bases at J, with 15 bases in the middle. The CDR3 sequence is 15 residues long. The CDR3 is CASSLGGLNGSPLHF. In DNA form, the CDR3 reads TGCGCCAGCAGCTTAGGCGGGCTTAATGGTTCACCCCTCCACTTT. Together with reference TRBV5-1 and TRBJ1-6, the CDR3 gives the full variable domain: KAGVTQTPRYLIKTRGQQVTLSCSPISGHRSVSWYQQTPGQGLQFLFEYFSETQRNKGNFPGRFSGRQFSNSRSEMNVSTLELGDSALYLCASSLGGLNGSPLHFGNGTRLTVT.

CDR3 in DNA: TGCGCCAGCAGCGCGGGACAGGGCGGGACCCAGTACTTC. Translated, it gives CASSAGQGGTQYF. The chain combines TRBV10-2 with TRBJ2-5; TRBD1 aligns across 9 bases. Trimming took 6 bases from V and 7 from J; bases not matched to a gene: 6. The V gene's germline CDR1 is WSHSY and CDR2 SAAADI. CDR3 length equals 13 residues.

The chain has TRBV19 and TRBJ2-7; D may be TRBD2 (6 bases). The germline V gene encodes CDR1 LNHDA and CDR2 SQIVND (reference sequence). V dropped 9 bases and J dropped 6 bases, with 27 bases sitting between them. The CDR3 has 16 residues. Written as DNA, the CDR3 is TGTGCCAGCAACCAAGCTCCGGGACGGGGACTTGCCGAGCAGTACTTC. It translates to CASNQAPGRGLAEQYF.

The chain employs TRBV29-1 and TRBJ1-1, with TRBD1 matching 8 bases. The CDR3 runs to 14 residues. Trimming removed 6 bases from V and 0 bases from J; junction bases left unmatched: 6. Germline V gene data show CDR1 as SQVTM and CDR2 as ANQGSEA. This chain's CDR3 is CSVHRQGLNTEAFF. The CDR3, as DNA: TGCAGCGTGCATAGACAGGGGCTGAACACTGAAGCTTTCTTT.

The J gene is TRBJ2-2, the V gene TRBV19; D not resolved. From germline, CDR1 is LNHDA and CDR2 SQIVND (reference sequence). V was pared by 2 bases and J by 2 bases, with 6 bases between. The CDR3 runs 14 residues. CDR3 bases: TGTGCCAGTAGTATACAGACAAACACCGGGGAGCTGTTTTTT. This codes for CASSIQTNTGELFF.

The genes are TRBV5-1 and TRBJ1-2, with 9 bases matching TRBD1. The germline V gene encodes CDR1 SGHRS and CDR2 YFSETQ. The CDR3 spans 14 residues. The V and J ends lost 4 bases and 3 bases, in that order; junction bases with no gene match: 4. CDR3 amino acids: CASSPRDRDYGYTF. The CDR3 nucleotides are TGCGCCAGCAGCCCGCGGGACAGGGACTATGGCTACACCTTC. Based on the CDR3 plus reference TRBV5-1 and TRBJ1-2, the full variable domain is KAGVTQTPRYLIKTRGQQVTLSCSPISGHRSVSWYQQTPGQGLQFLFEYFSETQRNKGNFPGRFSGRQFSNSRSEMNVSTLELGDSALYLCASSPRDRDYGYTFGSGTRLTVV.

The gene calls are TRBV5-1 and TRBJ2-3, with 10 bases identical to TRBD2. Germline lookup yields CDR1 SGHRS and CDR2 YFSETQ. J gave up 4 bases and V 0 bases, and 5 bases lay outside the gene matches. The CDR3 has 16 residues. This CDR3 is CASSLASSGSSDTQYF. The CDR3 nucleotides are TGCGCCAGCAGCTTGGCGTCTAGCGGGAGCTCAGATACGCAGTATTTT.

Only one count was recorded for this clone. This chain connects TRBV29-1 to TRBJ1-2, with TRBD1 matching 8 bases. After removal of 6 bases from V and 4 bases from J, the junction contained 10 bases not matched to a gene. There are 14 residues in the CDR3. Germline V gene data show CDR1 as SQVTM and CDR2 as ANQGSEA. The CDR3 bases are TGCAGCGTATCACCAGGGGGCGCGTCCTATGGCTACACCTTC. It encodes CSVSPGGASYGYTF.